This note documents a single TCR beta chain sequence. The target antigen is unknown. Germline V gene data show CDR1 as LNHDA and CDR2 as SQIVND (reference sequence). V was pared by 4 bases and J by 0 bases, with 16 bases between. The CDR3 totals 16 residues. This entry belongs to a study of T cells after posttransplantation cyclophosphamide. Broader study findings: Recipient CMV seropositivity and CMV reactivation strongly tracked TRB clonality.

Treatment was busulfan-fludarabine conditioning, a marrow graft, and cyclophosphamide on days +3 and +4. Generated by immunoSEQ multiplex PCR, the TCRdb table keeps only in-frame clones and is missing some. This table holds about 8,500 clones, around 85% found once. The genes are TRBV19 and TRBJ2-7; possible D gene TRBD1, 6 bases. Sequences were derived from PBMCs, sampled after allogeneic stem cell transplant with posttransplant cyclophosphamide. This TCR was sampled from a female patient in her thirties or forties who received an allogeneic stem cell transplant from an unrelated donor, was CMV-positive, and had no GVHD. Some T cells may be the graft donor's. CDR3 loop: CASSNGRDTNSYEQYF. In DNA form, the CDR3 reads TGTGCCAGTAGTAACGGACGGGACACCAACTCCTACGAGCAGTACTTC.